Here is one T cell receptor (beta chain) with its context. Seattle's enrolled individuals joined amid active infection and were then monitored longitudinally. The data derive from a study of blood T cell repertoires in COVID-19. Study as a whole: Specimens from acute and convalescent COVID-19 originated in the United States, Italy and Spain. PBMCs, B-cell-depleted T cells, or T cells were the source of the cDNA or gDNA that made up the material.

Per the authors' pipeline: Amplification with reference gene primers provided the estimates of nucleated cell counts. The assay was immunoSEQ multiplex PCR, and TCRdb's table has in-frame clones only and misses some. V, J and clone size derive from that table, while D and trimming were established from the DNA sequence. The sample records approximately 170,000 clones, approximately 91% being singletons. The J segment lost 4 bases and the V segment lost 2 bases, leaving 7 bases of the junction unmatched. Per the germline V gene, CDR1 is LGHDT and CDR2 is YNNKEL (reference sequence). This CDR3 is 16 amino acids long.

Sequencing was done on a sample of peripheral blood. The sequence was collected from a man younger than 35 with COVID-19, enrolled during active disease. The chain recombines TRBV3-1 (or the pseudogene TRBV3-2) with TRBJ1-2; 10 nucleotides match TRBD1. The CDR3 nucleotides are TGTGCCAGCAGCCAACGCCGGGACAGGGGTGGCTATGGCTACACCTTC. Encoded protein: CASSQRRDRGGYGYTF.